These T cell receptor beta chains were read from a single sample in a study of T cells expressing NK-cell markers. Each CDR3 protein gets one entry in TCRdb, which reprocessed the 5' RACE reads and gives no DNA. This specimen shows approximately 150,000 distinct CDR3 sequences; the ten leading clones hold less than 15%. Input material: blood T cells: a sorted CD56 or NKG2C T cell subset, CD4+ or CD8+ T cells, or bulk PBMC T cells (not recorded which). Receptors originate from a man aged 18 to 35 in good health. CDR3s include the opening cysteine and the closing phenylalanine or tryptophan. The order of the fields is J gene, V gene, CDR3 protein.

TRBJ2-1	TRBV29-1	CSVEGGPIIDEQFF
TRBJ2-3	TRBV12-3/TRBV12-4	CASSLTGDGTDTQYF
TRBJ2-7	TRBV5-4	CASSLEPEVDEQYF
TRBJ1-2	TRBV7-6	CASSLTGSITGYTF
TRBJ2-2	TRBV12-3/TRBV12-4	CASSLMRVPNTGELFF
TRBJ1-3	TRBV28	CASNDRLRIGNTIYF
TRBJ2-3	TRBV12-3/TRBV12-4	CASSPSRDRGYF
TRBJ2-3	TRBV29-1	CSAEVVLLTDTQYF
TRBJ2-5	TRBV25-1	CASSDAGARKETQYF
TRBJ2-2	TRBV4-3	CASSQNRGLGGELFF
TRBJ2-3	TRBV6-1	CASSEAGLAGTWGGTDTQYF
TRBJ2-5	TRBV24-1	CATSESTGRTQETQYF
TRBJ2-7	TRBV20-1	CSARAHKGGYEQYF
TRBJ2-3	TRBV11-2	CASSPPTSGTDTQYF
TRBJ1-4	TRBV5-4	CASSSGQDGEKLFF
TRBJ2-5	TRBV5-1	CASTDSPLQETQYF
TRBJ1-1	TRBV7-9	CASSLEGPEAFF
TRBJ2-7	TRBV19	CASSVGTGGLSEQYF
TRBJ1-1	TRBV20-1	CSARERDRWSLEAFF
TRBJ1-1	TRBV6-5	CASSYSRKAGGNTEAFF
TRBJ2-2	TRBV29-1	CSVARVSGAGELFF
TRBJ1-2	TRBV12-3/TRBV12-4	CASSLSLGEVDGYTF
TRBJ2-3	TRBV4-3	CASSLNSGDGDTQYF
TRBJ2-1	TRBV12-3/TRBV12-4	CASSALAGGQGEQFF
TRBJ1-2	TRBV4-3	CASSPGNYGYTF
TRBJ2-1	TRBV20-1	CSAFRGGGSSYNEQFF
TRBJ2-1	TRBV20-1	CSAFSLGLAGGPSQYNEQFF
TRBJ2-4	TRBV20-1	CSARAALAKNIQYF
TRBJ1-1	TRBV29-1	CSVVLVGVHTEAFF
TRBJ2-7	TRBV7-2	CASSLQGQAYEQYF
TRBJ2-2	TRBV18	CASSPIPGHYTGELFF
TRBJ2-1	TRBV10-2	CASQLYDYNEQFF
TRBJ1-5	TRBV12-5	CASGLVASNQPQHF
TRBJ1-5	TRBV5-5	CASSLFNNLNQPQHF
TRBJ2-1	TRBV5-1	CASSLAQGGGRIHNEQFF
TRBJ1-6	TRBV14	CASSPYNSPLHF
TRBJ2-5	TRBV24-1	CATSDRQGQETQYF
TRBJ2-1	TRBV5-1	CASSLDRGFPDNEQFF
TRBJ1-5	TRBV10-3	CAIRGRGSNQPQHF
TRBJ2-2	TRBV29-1	CSVEIAGLNTGELFF
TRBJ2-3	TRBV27	CASKILAGGTDTQYF
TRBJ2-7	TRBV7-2	CASSLASSGVIYEQYF
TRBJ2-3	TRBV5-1	CASSFIPADTQYF
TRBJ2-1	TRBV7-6	CASSLTGGDSYNEQFF
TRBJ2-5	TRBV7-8	CASSPSFGAAQYF
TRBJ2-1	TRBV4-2	CASSQDQAGVYNEQFF
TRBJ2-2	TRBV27	CASSAEGESAGELFF
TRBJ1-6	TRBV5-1	CASSQGVRNSPLHF
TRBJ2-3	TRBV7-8	CASSSPSGYTDTQYF